These 13 T cell receptor beta chains were all obtained from the same sample, sequenced in a study of blood T cell repertoires in COVID-19. Repertoires were generated with immunoSEQ multiplex PCR, while TCRdb's copy carries only in-frame clones and drops some. Among some 67,000 clones listed, 75% to 85% were seen once. The specimen sequenced was peripheral blood. These receptors were taken from an older woman with acute or convalescent COVID-19.

CDR3 sequence reads: CAWNGLEAFF. CDR3 nucleotides: TGTGCCTGGAATGGGCTTGAAGCTTTCTTT. J is TRBJ1-1 and V is TRBV30; D ambiguous. This CDR3 contains 10 residues. The germline CDR1 and CDR2 sequences are GTSNPN and SVGIG (reference sequence). V lost 4 bases to trimming and J lost 7 bases, with 7 bases between them. The full variable domain, completed using reference TRBV30 and TRBJ1-1, is SQTIHQWPATLVQPVGSPLSLECTVEGTSNPNLYWYRQAAGRGLQLLFYSVGIGQISSEVPQNLSASRPQDRQFILSSKKLLLSDSGFYLCAWNGLEAFFGQGTRLTVV.

The rearrangement uses TRBV7-9 and TRBJ2-1; 10 bases match TRBD2. V dropped 5 bases and J dropped 12; count of bases not matched to a gene: 13. Germline V lookup: CDR1 SEHNR, CDR2 FQNEAQ (reference sequence). The CDR3 covers 15 residues. CDR3 nucleotides: TGTGCCAGCAGCCCCTTGGGCCTAGCGGGGGAAAGGCAGTTCTTC. Translation: CASSPLGLAGERQFF.

The chain carries TRBV7-3 and TRBJ2-3, with 8 bases aligning to TRBD1. CDR1 and CDR2 from the germline V gene are SGHTA and FQGTGA. This CDR3 contains 13 residues. Trimming cost V 5 bases and J 6 bases; bases outside gene matches: 4. The CDR3 DNA reads TGTGCCAGCAGCATTGACAGGGGTGATACGCAGTATTTT. It encodes CASSIDRGDTQYF.

The genes are TRBV5-5 and TRBJ1-4, with no clear D. Germline-derived CDR1 and CDR2 are SGHKS and YYEKEE (reference sequence). The CDR3 contains 14 residues. Trimming stripped 3 bases from V and 0 bases from J, with 6 bases between. CDR3 residues: CASSSIATNEKLFF. CDR3 in DNA: TGTGCCAGCAGCTCCATTGCAACTAATGAAAAACTGTTTTTT.

This clone was observed a few times. The rearrangement joins TRBV18 to TRBJ2-7; TRBD1 is a possible D gene (6 bases). The germline CDR1 and CDR2 sequences are KGHSH and LQKENI. Trimming removed 3 bases at V and 3 bases at J, with 9 bases between. This CDR3 region has 13 residues. The CDR3 DNA sequence: TGTGCCAGCTCACCCGACAGGAACTACGAGCAGTACTTC. Its translation: CASSPDRNYEQYF.

The chain has TRBV30 and TRBJ1-4; D unresolved. The CDR3 is 16 amino acids. Per the germline V gene, CDR1 is GTSNPN and CDR2 is SVGIG (reference sequence). Trimming left V 1 base short and J 0 bases short, with 12 bases between. CDR3 in amino acids: CAWSELIGATNEKLFF. The DNA for the CDR3 is TGTGCCTGGAGTGAACTAATCGGAGCAACTAATGAAAAACTGTTTTTT. Full variable domain (rest looked up from reference TRBV30 and TRBJ1-4): SQTIHQWPATLVQPVGSPLSLECTVEGTSNPNLYWYRQAAGRGLQLLFYSVGIGQISSEVPQNLSASRPQDRQFILSSKKLLLSDSGFYLCAWSELIGATNEKLFFGSGTQLSVL.

The chain is built from TRBV7-2 and TRBJ2-5; TRBD2 matches at 11 bases. There are 16 residues in the CDR3. V shed 5 bases, J shed 2 bases, and the junction held 7 bases outside the gene matches. CDR1 is SGHTA and CDR2 is FQGNSA in the germline V gene. CDR3 residues: CASSLAGTSGQETQYF. The CDR3 DNA reads as TGTGCCAGCAGCCTCGCCGGGACTAGCGGACAAGAGACCCAGTACTTC.

The V gene is TRBV29-1, the J gene TRBJ1-1; D not resolved. V lost 1 base to trimming and J lost 10 bases, with 13 bases between them. CDR1 is SQVTM and CDR2 is ANQGSEA in the germline V gene. This CDR3 has 12 residues. The CDR3 bases are TGCAGCGTTGAAGGCTTTGAGAAGATAGCTTTCTTT. Protein product: CSVEGFEKIAFF.

This clone was counted only a few times. The chain couples TRBV28 to TRBJ1-2; weak D call: TRBD1 (6 bases). CDR3 length equals 12 residues. Germline-derived CDR1 and CDR2 are MDHEN and SYDVKM. V was pared by 10 bases and J by 4 bases, with 13 bases between. The CDR3 region is CATTDRIYGYTF. CDR3 DNA: TGTGCCACCACCGACAGGATCTATGGCTACACCTTC.

This chain joins TRBV27 and TRBJ1-4; 8 bases agree with TRBD1. J lost 3 bases, V lost 4 bases, and 4 bases had no gene match. There are 15 residues in the CDR3. The germline V gene encodes CDR1 MNHEY and CDR2 SMNVEV (reference sequence). CDR3 in amino acids: CASSWQGAPNEKLFF. As DNA, the CDR3 is TGTGCCAGCAGTTGGCAGGGGGCGCCTAATGAAAAACTGTTTTTT.

V usage is TRBV19 and J usage is TRBJ2-3, with a possible D match to TRBD1 (6 bases). The CDR3 has 15 amino acids. The germline CDR1 and CDR2 sequences are LNHDA and SQIVND (reference sequence). V lost 5 bases to trimming and J lost 4 bases, with 16 bases between them. In DNA, the CDR3 is TGTGCCAGTAGTTTCAGGGGCGATCCCTCAGATACGCAGTATTTT. Its translation is CASSFRGDPSDTQYF.

The genes are TRBV2 and TRBJ2-2; TRBD2 aligns across 14 bases. V shed 7 bases, J shed 6 bases, and the junction held 7 bases outside the gene matches. Germline-derived CDR1 and CDR2 are SNHLY and FYNNEI. CDR3 size: 16 residues. The CDR3 reads CASIWTSGGLAGELFF. The CDR3 DNA sequence: TGTGCCAGCATCTGGACTAGCGGGGGGTTGGCCGGGGAGCTGTTTTTT.

The chain is built from TRBV2 and TRBJ2-2, with 10 bases matching TRBD1. The CDR3 length is 15 residues. The germline CDR1 and CDR2 sequences are SNHLY and FYNNEI. V was clipped by 4 bases and J by 4 bases; unmatched bases: 3. The CDR3 protein is CASSGQGAGTGELFF. CDR3 sequence (DNA): TGTGCCAGCAGTGGACAGGGGGCAGGCACCGGGGAGCTGTTTTTT.